The rows below give T cell receptor beta chains drawn from one sample of a study of Ad26.COV2.S vaccination and SARS-CoV-2 variants. TCRdb's copy holds only in-frame clones and misses some; the assay was immunoSEQ multiplex PCR. This table holds around 350,000 clones, just over 90% found once. The sample in question was peripheral blood, obtained after recovery from COVID-19. Receptor source: a human donor who had recovered from COVID-19. Each CDR3 is given with its conserved first and last residue.

v_gene	j_gene	CDR3aa
TRBV5-6	TRBJ2-5	CASSLASRVWETQYF
TRBV27	TRBJ2-3	CASSLYVPHPTDTQYF
TRBV18	TRBJ1-1	CASSPIFGDLVSGTEAFF
TRBV11-2	TRBJ2-2	CASSLTGNTGELFF
TRBV7-2	TRBJ1-3	CASSLGTTTGNTIYF
TRBV11-2	TRBJ2-6	CASSLIRSRTGANVLTF
TRBV6-1	TRBJ1-2	CASSESGSYGYTF
TRBV7-2	TRBJ1-5	CASSFDSTSNQPQHF
TRBV27	TRBJ2-7	CASSDGQGNEQYF
TRBV21-1	TRBJ2-2	CASGGANTGELFF
TRBV5-4	TRBJ2-5	CASRTTGGPHETQYF
TRBV25-1	TRBJ2-3	CASSDSGSSTDTQYF
TRBV7-2	TRBJ2-5	CASSALGTEQETQYF
TRBV19	TRBJ1-3	CASSIDRRGTGNTIYF
TRBV27	TRBJ1-2	CASSLAWTGGIDGYTF
TRBV6-2/TRBV6-3	TRBJ1-2	CASSYAGTEYGYTF
TRBV5-1	TRBJ1-4	CASSWGQALNEKLFF
TRBV23-1	TRBJ1-5	CASSQLPGESNQPQHF
TRBV6-2/TRBV6-3	TRBJ2-5	CASSYGQYQETQYF
TRBV11-2	TRBJ2-3	CASSLAGTHTDTQYF
TRBV3-1/TRBV3-2	TRBJ1-5	CASSQDLAQPQHF
TRBV3-1/TRBV3-2	TRBJ1-6	CASSQGANLGSPLHF
TRBV23-1	TRBJ2-5	CASSQGETQYF
TRBV29-1	TRBJ1-1	CSGQGVGTEAFF
TRBV19	TRBJ2-7	CASSPRTDPYEQYF
TRBV11-2	TRBJ1-1	CASSLPPLNTEAFF
TRBV5-1	TRBJ1-5	CASSLGLSNQPQHF
TRBV19	TRBJ2-1	CASSVGGNEQFF
TRBV6-4	TRBJ2-3	CASSPTQLALDTQYF
TRBV2	TRBJ2-3	CASSDRGFADTQYF
TRBV6-6	TRBJ2-1	CASSYSVVDEQFF
TRBV2	TRBJ2-7	CASNRGTDEQYF
TRBV11-2	TRBJ1-2	CASSLGGGAVGYTF
TRBV7-6	TRBJ1-1	CASSETAGFVNTEAFF
TRBV10-3	TRBJ2-7	CAIKGTGNEQYF
TRBV7-2	TRBJ1-6	CASSQAADNSPLHF
TRBV5-8	TRBJ2-1	CASSLEAGVGYNEQFF
TRBV4-3	TRBJ2-7	CASSQDPTLNYEQYF
TRBV28	TRBJ1-1	CASSLLDMNTEAFF
TRBV9	TRBJ1-1	CASSVVSRVNTEAFF
TRBV10-3	TRBJ2-1	CAISGQASGGAVNEQFF
TRBV10-2	TRBJ1-2	CASTDMGQNYGYTF
TRBV10-3	TRBJ1-5	CAISAKPQGQPQHF
TRBV5-4	TRBJ2-7	CASSRNKYEQYF
TRBV27	TRBJ1-2	CASSLAEGVSSYTF
TRBV7-6	TRBJ2-1	CASSLVHTIFTSGVNNEQFF
TRBV13	TRBJ2-7	CASSTRGRLTEQYF